This TCR beta chain was documented in a study of regulatory T cells in long-lasting Graves disease. Combining iRepertoire HTBI primers with Arm-PCR of CDR3 regions, the authors built TCR beta libraries. A single record per CDR3 protein comes from TCRdb applying MiXCR to the multiplex PCR reads. The top ten hold 8% to 10% of the sample, which has about 540,000 distinct CDR3 sequences, approximately 13% seen once. The ends lost 1 base at V and 2 bases at J; junction bases unmatched: 1. Germline assignment: CDR1 DFQATT and CDR2 SNEGSKA (reference sequence). The CDR3 extends over 14 amino acids. This clonotype was seen a handful of times. The antigen is undetermined. Study-level points and caveats: More public clonotypes were shared by persistent patients (under 3,000) than by new patients (under 1,000).

The time point was: newly diagnosed GD, antithyroid drugs for less than 3 months. With RNA extracted from PBMCs as input, the TCR library was made. In addition, the sample was reused for a study of T cells in Graves' hyperthyroidism and ophthalmopathy. That study adds: Stability of Graves' hyperthyroidism was defined as absent ophthalmopathy progression within 18 months. TCR CDR3 regions were first amplified by RT-PCR with HTBI primers.

The sequences come from peripheral blood mononuclear cells (PBMCs), collected at new diagnosis, from a patient treated with antithyroid drugs. V gene TRBV20-1 combines with J gene TRBJ1-2, with 10 bases lining up with TRBD1. The receptor's source is a man aged 25-45 years with Graves disease. The CDR3 sequence: CSARGDRGNYGYTF. The CDR3 nucleotides are TGCAGTGCTAGAGGGGACAGGGGAAACTATGGCTACACCTTC.